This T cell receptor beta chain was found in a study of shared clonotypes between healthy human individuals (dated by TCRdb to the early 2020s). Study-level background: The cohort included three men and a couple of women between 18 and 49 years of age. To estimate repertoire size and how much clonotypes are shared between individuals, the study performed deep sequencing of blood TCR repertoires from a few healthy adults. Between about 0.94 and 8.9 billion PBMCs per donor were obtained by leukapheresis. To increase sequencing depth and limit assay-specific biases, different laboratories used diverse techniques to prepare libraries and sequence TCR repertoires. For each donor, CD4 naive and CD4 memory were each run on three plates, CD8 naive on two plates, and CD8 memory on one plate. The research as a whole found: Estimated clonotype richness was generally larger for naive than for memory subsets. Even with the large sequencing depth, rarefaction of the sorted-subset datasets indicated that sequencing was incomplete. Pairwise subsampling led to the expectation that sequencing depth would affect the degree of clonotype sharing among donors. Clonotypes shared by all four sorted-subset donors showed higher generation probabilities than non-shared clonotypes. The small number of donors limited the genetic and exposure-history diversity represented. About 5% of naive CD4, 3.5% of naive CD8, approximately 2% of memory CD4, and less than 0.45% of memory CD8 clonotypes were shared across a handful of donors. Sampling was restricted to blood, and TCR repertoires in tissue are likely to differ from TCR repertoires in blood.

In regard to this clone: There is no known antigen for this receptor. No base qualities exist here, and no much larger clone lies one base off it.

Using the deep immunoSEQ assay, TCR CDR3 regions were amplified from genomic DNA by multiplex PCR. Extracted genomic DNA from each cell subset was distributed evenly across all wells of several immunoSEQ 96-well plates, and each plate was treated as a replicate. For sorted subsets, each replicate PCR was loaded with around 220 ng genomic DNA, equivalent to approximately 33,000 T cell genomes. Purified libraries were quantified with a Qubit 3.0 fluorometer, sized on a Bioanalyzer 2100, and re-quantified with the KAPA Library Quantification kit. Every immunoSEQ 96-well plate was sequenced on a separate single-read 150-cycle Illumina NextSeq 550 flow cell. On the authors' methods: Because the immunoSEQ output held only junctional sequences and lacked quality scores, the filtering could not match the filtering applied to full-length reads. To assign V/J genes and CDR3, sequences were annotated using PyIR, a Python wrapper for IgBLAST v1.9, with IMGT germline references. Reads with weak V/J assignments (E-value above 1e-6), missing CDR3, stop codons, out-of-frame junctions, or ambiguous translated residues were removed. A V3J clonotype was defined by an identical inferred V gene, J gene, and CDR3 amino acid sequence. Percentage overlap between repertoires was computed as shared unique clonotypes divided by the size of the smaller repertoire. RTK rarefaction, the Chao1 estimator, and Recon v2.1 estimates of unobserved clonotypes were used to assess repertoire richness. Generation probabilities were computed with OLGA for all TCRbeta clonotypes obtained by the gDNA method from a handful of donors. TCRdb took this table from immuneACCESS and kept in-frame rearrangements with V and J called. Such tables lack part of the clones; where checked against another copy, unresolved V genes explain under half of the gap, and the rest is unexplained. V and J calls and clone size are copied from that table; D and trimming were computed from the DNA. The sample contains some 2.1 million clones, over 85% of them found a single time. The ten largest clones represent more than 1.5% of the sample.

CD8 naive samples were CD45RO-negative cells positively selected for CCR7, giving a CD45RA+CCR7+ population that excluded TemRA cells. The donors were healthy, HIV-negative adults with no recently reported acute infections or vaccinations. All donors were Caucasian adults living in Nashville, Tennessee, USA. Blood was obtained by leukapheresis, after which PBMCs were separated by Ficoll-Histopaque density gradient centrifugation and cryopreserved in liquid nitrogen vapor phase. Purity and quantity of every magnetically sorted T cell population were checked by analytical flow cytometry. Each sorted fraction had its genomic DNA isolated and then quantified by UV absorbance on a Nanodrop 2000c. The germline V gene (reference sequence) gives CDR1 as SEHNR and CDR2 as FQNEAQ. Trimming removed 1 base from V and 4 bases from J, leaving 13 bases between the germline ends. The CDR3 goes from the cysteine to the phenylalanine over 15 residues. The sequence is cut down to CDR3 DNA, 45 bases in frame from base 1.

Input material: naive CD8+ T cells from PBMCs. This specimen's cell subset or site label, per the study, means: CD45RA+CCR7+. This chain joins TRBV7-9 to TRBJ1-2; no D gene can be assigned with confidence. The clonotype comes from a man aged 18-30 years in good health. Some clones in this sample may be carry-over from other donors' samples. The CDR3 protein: CASSLGDGLAYGYTF. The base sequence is TGTGCCAGCAGCTTAGGAGACGGGTTAGCCTATGGCTACACCTTC. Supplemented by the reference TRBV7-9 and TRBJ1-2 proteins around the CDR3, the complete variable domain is DTGVSQNPRHKITKRGQNVTFRCDPISEHNRLYWYRQTLGQGPEFLTYFQNEAQLEKSRLLSDRFSAERPKGSFSTLEIQRTEQGDSAMYLCASSLGDGLAYGYTFGSGTRLTVV.